The present T cell receptor (beta chain) was sequenced within a study of T-cell memory formation after mild COVID-19. Study results and limitations: CD4+ contracting clones lay mainly in CM and EM, CD8+ ones in EMRA.

Trimming removed 4 bases from V and 4 bases from J; junction bases left unmatched: 6. Germline CDR1 is SGDLS and CDR2 is YYNGEE. The CDR3 is 15 amino acids. From the 5' RACE reads, TCRdb called clonotypes with MiXCR, one entry per CDR3 protein. The sample shows 310,000 or so distinct CDR3 sequences, more than 15% of them seen only once. A remark on this clonotype: The antigen remains undetermined.

The rearrangement joins TRBV9 to TRBJ2-1; 9 positions match TRBD1. The sample was PBMCs or a T cell subset sorted from them (not recorded which). The receptor comes from a man aged 18-30 years who had mild COVID-19 (a few samples of this study predate the infection). Cell type and time point are not known. The CDR3, as DNA: TGTGCCAGCAGCTTGGACAGGGGTCGGTACAATGAGCAGTTCTTC. Its protein is CASSLDRGRYNEQFF.